Listed below are T cell receptor beta chains from one sample, sequenced in a study of T cells expressing NK-cell markers. From its re-call of the 5' RACE reads, TCRdb lists each CDR3 protein once, without DNA. Here the sample table reports more than 400,000 distinct CDR3 sequences. The sequencing input was blood T cells: a sorted CD56 or NKG2C T cell subset, CD4+ or CD8+ T cells, or bulk PBMC T cells (not recorded which). These receptors came from a woman between 18 and 70 years old in good health. Both conserved end residues are part of each CDR3. The order of the fields is V gene, J gene, CDR3 protein.

TRBV7-9	TRBJ1-1	CASSLAGGAFF
TRBV6-5	TRBJ1-1	CASRNMWAEAFF
TRBV12-3/TRBV12-4	TRBJ2-1	CASSFRREPYNEQFF
TRBV7-9	TRBJ1-3	CASSSRTGIAIYF
TRBV9	TRBJ2-5	CASSPRGQETQYF
TRBV5-1	TRBJ1-1	CASSLGGGHEAFF
TRBV7-2	TRBJ2-6	CASSLEYGANVLTF
TRBV28	TRBJ2-3	CASSLSLAGPDTQYF
TRBV6-2/TRBV6-3	TRBJ2-3	CASRNPDTQYF
TRBV24-1	TRBJ2-5	CATSDGRLAAQWETQYF
TRBV12-3/TRBV12-4	TRBJ1-1	CASSLNRGTEAFF
TRBV12-3/TRBV12-4	TRBJ2-2	CASSSSPGSGELFF
TRBV6-2/TRBV6-3	TRBJ2-3	CASSYGQGGNVDTQYF
TRBV6-4	TRBJ1-5	CARRLGTNQPQHF
TRBV9	TRBJ2-5	CASSPDDRVGETQYF
TRBV4-3	TRBJ2-2	CASSQPTTGELFF
TRBV6-2/TRBV6-3	TRBJ2-7	CASSLNKYEQYF